This T cell receptor beta chain was observed in a study of blood T cell repertoires in COVID-19. Study context: Samples representing acute and convalescent COVID-19 were sourced from the United States, Italy and Spain.

The CDR3 is 16 amino acids. The ends were cut back, 0 bases at V and 3 bases at J, with 11 bases in the middle. The V gene's germline CDR1 is MGHRA and CDR2 YSYEKL. As originally analysed: The assay estimated nucleated cells by amplifying reference gene primers. Produced via immunoSEQ multiplex PCR; TCRdb's table is partial and in-frame only. For V, J and clone size, that table is used; D and trimming come from the DNA. The data hold under 200,000 clones, with about 88% observed a single time. This clone came up a few times. The rearrangement uses TRBV4-1 and TRBJ2-2; no definite D call. The receptor's source is a man between 65 and 80 years old with active or convalescent COVID-19. The sequencing input was peripheral blood. The CDR3 DNA sequence: TGCGCCAGCAGCCAAGATGGTGGCGGTTACACCGGGGAGCTGTTTTTT. This sequence encodes CASSQDGGGYTGELFF.